This is a list of T cell receptor beta chains from one sample in a study of CD8 T cells in Susac syndrome. TCRdb called the immunoSEQ multiplex PCR reads again in MiXCR, with one record for every CDR3 protein. Of just over 300,000 distinct CDR3 sequences listed, about 91% were seen once; the top ten hold about 0.063%. The sequencing input was CD4+ T cells from PBMCs. All receptors derive from a human donor with multiple sclerosis. Each CDR3 is given with its conserved first and last residue. The D gene is left open where the match is weak. Size is stated for part of the rows, as once, few or many counts, or as a class when the clone is expanded.

v_call	j_call	d_call	clone_size	cdr3_nt	cdr3_aa
TRBV9	TRBJ1-1	-	-	TGTGCCAGCAGCGTAGTTTTTTCGGGGACTGAAGCTTTCTTT	CASSVVFSGTEAFF
TRBV6-1	TRBJ1-2	-	-	TGTGCCAGCAGTGCCCGGGACGGGGTCTATGGCTACACCTTC	CASSARDGVYGYTF
TRBV29-1	TRBJ1-1	TRBD1	-	TGCAGCGTTGAGGCTGGACAGGGAGTGTACACTGAAGCTTTCTTT	CSVEAGQGVYTEAFF
TRBV6-2/TRBV6-3	TRBJ2-2	-	-	TGTGCCAGCAGTTACGAAGGGGCCCAGAGGTCCGGGGAGCTGTTTTTT	CASSYEGAQRSGELFF
TRBV6-2/TRBV6-3	TRBJ2-1	TRBD1	-	TGTGCCAGCAGCCCCGGGACAGTATACAATGAGCAGTTCTTC	CASSPGTVYNEQFF
TRBV2	TRBJ1-4	TRBD1	-	TGTGCCATTCTTTTCGGGACAGGGCTTAATGAAAAACTGTTTTTT	CAILFGTGLNEKLFF
TRBV5-1	TRBJ2-7	-	-	TGCGCCAGCAGCTTAGGGCCGAACTCCTACGAGCAGTACTTC	CASSLGPNSYEQYF
TRBV5-4	TRBJ2-1	TRBD2	-	TGTGCCAGCAGCTTGGCGGGGACTAGCGGGATTAATGAGCAGTTCTTC	CASSLAGTSGINEQFF
TRBV18	TRBJ1-3	-	-	TGTGCCAGCTCACCGACCGGTAACTCTGGAAACACCATATATTTT	CASSPTGNSGNTIYF
TRBV7-8	TRBJ1-2	-	-	TGTGCCAGCAGCTACCTAGGGGCTAACTATGGCTACACCTTC	CASSYLGANYGYTF
TRBV29-1	TRBJ2-2	-	once	TGCAGCGTAAGGTTAACGAACACCGGGGAGCTGTTTTTT	CSVRLTNTGELFF
TRBV3-1	TRBJ2-3	-	-	TGTGCCAGCAGCCAGGGAAGGTCAATGGTGGCGCAGTATTTT	CASSQGRSMVAQYF
TRBV5-8	TRBJ1-4	TRBD1	-	TGTGCCAGCAGTCGAGGACAGGGAGGGAGGATAAAACTGTTTTTT	CASSRGQGGRIKLFF
TRBV19	TRBJ1-5	-	-	TGTGCCAGTAGTCCCCAAGGATTGGGGGCCAATCAGCCCCAGCATTTT	CASSPQGLGANQPQHF
TRBV20-1	TRBJ1-1	TRBD1	once	TGCAGTGCTAGGCTGGGACAGGGACACACTGAAGCTTTCTTT	CSARLGQGHTEAFF
TRBV28	TRBJ1-2	-	-	TGTGCCAGTCGGAGCGCCAACTATGGCTACACCTTC	CASRSANYGYTF
TRBV20-1	TRBJ2-3	-	-	TGCAGTACAGCGGTCCCCGGGGCAGATACGCAGTATTTT	CSTAVPGADTQYF
TRBV12-3/TRBV12-4	TRBJ1-2	-	-	TGTGCCAGCAGTCGATCAGGGGTTGCTAACTATGGCTACACCTTC	CASSRSGVANYGYTF
TRBV19	TRBJ2-1	TRBD2	-	TGTGCCAGTAGTAAGTCCTCCAGCGGGAGGGGTAATGAGCAGTTCTTC	CASSKSSSGRGNEQFF
TRBV6-2/TRBV6-3	TRBJ2-3	-	-	TGTGCCAGCAGTAGGACGGGCCCAGATACGCAGTATTTT	CASSRTGPDTQYF
TRBV20-1	TRBJ2-1	TRBD2	-	TGCAGTGCTATAGCGGGGGGGCCATATGAGCAGTTCTTC	CSAIAGGPYEQFF
TRBV19	TRBJ2-1	TRBD1	-	TGTGCCAGTAGTATCTTAATTGGACAGGGGAACGATGAGCAGTTCTTC	CASSILIGQGNDEQFF
TRBV7-9	TRBJ1-2	-	-	TGTGCCAGCAGCTCCACAGGGAATGGCTACACCTTC	CASSSTGNGYTF
TRBV11-3	TRBJ2-2	-	-	TGTGCCAGCAGCTCCCAGGGGGGGGTAAGGGCCGGGGAGCTGTTTTTT	CASSSQGGVRAGELFF
TRBV20-1	TRBJ1-1	-	-	TGCAGTGCTAGAGCGCGGACACCGAACACTGAAGCTTTCTTT	CSARARTPNTEAFF
TRBV10-3	TRBJ2-2	-	-	TGTGCCATCAAATCCACGGGAGTCCCCGGGGAGCTGTTTTTT	CAIKSTGVPGELFF
TRBV3-1	TRBJ2-1	-	once	TGTGCCAGCAGCAAAAGGGTCCAGGGAAATGAGCAGTTCTTC	CASSKRVQGNEQFF